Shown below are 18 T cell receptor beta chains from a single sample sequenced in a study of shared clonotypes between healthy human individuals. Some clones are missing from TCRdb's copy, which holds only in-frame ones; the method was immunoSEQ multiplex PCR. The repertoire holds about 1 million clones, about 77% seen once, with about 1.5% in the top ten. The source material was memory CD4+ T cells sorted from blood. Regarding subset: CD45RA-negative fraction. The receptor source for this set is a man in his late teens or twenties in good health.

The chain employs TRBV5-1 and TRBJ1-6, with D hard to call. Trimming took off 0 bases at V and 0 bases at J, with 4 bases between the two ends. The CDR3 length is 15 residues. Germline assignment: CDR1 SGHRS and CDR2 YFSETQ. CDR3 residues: CASSLGSSYNSPLHF. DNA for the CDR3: TGCGCCAGCAGCTTGGGGAGCTCCTATAATTCACCCCTCCACTTT.

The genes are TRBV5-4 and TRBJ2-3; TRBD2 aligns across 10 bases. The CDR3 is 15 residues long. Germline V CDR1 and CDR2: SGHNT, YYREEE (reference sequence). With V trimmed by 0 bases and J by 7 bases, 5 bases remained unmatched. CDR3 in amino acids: CASSLVASGSHTQYF. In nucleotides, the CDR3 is TGTGCCAGCAGCTTGGTAGCTAGCGGGAGTCATACGCAGTATTTT.

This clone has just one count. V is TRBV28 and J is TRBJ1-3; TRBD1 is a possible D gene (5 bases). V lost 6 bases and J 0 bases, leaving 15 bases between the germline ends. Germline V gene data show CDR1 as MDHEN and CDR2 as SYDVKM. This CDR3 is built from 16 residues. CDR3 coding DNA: TGTGCCAGCAGCTGGGGACTGCTCAGCTCTGGAAACACCATATATTTT. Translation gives CASSWGLLSSGNTIYF.

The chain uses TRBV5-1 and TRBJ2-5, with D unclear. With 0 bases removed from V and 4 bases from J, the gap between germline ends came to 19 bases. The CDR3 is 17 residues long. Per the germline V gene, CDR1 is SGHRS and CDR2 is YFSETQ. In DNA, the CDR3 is TGCGCCAGCAGCTTGGATATTAGGGCAGCTTCAGGAGAGACCCAGTACTTC. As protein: CASSLDIRAASGETQYF.

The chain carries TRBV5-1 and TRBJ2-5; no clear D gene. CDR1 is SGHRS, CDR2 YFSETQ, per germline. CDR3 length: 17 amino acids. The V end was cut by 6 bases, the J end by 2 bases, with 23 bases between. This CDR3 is CASTPTPRQAPQETQYF. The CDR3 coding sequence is TGCGCCAGCACCCCAACCCCCCGGCAGGCCCCACAAGAGACCCAGTACTTC.

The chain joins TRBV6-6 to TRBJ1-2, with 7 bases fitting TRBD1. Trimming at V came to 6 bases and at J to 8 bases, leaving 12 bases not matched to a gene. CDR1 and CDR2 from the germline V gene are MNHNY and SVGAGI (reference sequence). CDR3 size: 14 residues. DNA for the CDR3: TGTGCCAGCAGGAATAAAAAAACAGGGGACGGCTACACCTTC. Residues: CASRNKKTGDGYTF.

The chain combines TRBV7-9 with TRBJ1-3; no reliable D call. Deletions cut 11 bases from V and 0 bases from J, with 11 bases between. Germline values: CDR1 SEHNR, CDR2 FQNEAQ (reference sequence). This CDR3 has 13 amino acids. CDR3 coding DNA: TGTGCCTCCGGCCTAGGCTCTGGAAACACCATATATTTT. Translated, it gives CASGLGSGNTIYF.

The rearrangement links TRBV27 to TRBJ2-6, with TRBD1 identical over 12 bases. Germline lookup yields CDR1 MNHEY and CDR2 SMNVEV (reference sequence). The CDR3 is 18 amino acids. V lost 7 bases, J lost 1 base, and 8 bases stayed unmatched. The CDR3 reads CASTPRDRGLSGANVLTF. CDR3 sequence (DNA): TGTGCCAGCACCCCAAGGGACAGGGGGCTTTCTGGGGCCAACGTCCTGACTTTC.

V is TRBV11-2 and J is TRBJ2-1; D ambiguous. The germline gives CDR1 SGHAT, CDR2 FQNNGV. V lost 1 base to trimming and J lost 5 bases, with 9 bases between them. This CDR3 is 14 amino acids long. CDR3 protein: CASSLAGGNNEQFF. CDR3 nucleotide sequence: TGTGCCAGCAGCTTAGCGGGTGGGAACAATGAGCAGTTCTTC.

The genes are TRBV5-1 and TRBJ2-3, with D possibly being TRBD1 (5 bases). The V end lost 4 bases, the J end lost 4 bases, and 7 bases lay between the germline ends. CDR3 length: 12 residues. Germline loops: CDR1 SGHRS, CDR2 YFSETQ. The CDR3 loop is CASSVTADTQYF. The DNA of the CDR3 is TGCGCCAGCAGCGTGACAGCAGATACGCAGTATTTT. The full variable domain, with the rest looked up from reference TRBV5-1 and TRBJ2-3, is KAGVTQTPRYLIKTRGQQVTLSCSPISGHRSVSWYQQTPGQGLQFLFEYFSETQRNKGNFPGRFSGRQFSNSRSEMNVSTLELGDSALYLCASSVTADTQYFGPGTRLTVL.

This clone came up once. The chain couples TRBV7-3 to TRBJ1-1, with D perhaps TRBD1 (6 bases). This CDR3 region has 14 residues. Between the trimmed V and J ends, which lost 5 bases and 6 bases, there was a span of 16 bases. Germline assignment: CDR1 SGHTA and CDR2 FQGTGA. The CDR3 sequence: CASSKQGGASEAFF. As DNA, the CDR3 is TGTGCCAGCAGCAAACAAGGGGGGGCATCTGAAGCTTTCTTT.

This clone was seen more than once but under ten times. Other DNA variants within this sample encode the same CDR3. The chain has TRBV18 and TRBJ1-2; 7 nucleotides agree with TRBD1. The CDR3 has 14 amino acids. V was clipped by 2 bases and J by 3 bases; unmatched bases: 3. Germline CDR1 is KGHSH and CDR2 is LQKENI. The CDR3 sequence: CASSPRQGDYGYTF. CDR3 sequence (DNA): TGTGCCAGCTCACCAAGGCAGGGGGACTATGGCTACACCTTC.

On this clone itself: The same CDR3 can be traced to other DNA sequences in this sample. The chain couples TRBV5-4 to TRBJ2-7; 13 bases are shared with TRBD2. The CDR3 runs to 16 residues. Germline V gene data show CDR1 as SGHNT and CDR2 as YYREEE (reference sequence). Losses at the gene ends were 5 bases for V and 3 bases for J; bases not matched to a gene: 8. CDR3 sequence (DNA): TGTGCCAGCAGTCCCGGACTAGCGGGAGAGATCTACGAGCAGTACTTC. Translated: CASSPGLAGEIYEQYF.

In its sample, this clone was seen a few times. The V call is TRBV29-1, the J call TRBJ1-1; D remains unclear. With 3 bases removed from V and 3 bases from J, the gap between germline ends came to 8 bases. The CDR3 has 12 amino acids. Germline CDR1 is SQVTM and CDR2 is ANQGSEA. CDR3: CSVEGYYTEAFF. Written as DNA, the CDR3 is TGCAGCGTTGAGGGGTATTACACTGAAGCTTTCTTT.

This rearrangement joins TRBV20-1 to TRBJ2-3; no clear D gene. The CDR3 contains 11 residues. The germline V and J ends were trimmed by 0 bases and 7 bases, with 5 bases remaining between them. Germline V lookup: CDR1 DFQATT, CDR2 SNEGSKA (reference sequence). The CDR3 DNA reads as TGCAGTGCTAGAGATCAGCATACGCAGTATTTT. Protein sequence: CSARDQHTQYF.

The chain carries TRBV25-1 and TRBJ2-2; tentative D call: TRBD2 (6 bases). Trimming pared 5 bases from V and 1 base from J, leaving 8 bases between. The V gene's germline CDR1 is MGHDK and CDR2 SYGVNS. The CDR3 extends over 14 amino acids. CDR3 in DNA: TGTGCCAGCAGTCGAGCGGGGAACACCGGGGAGCTGTTTTTT. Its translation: CASSRAGNTGELFF.

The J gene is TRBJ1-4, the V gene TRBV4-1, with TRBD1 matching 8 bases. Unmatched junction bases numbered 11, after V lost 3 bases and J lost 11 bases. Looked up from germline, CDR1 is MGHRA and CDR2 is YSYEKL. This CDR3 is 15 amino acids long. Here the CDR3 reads CASSHYWDRPEKLFF. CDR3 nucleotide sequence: TGCGCCAGCAGCCATTACTGGGACAGGCCTGAGAAACTGTTTTTT.

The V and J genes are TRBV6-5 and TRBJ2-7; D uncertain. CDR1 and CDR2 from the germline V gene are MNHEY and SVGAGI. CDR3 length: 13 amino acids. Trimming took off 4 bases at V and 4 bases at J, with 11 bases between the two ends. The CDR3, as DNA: TGTGCCAGCAGTTCCCGTCGGTCATACGAGCAGTACTTC. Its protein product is CASSSRRSYEQYF.